This is a list of T cell receptor beta chains from one sample in a study of T cells in Graves' hyperthyroidism and ophthalmopathy. One entry per CDR3 protein results from TCRdb running MiXCR on the multiplex PCR reads. The sample lists some 370,000 distinct CDR3 sequences, about a sixth occurring once. Sequencing used blood. These receptors all come from a woman aged 25 to 45 with Graves' hyperthyroidism that later progressed to Graves' ophthalmopathy. Each CDR3 is given with its conserved first and last residue. The order of the fields is J gene, V gene, clone size, D gene, CDR3 protein, CDR3 DNA. D genes are given only for firm matches. A clone size is listed for some rows: how often the clone was seen (once, few, many), or a class if it is expanded.

TRBJ1-5 | TRBV10-2 | - | - | CASSEGVSNQPQHF | TGCGCCAGCAGTGAGGGAGTTAGCAATCAGCCCCAGCATTTT
TRBJ2-5 | TRBV7-3 | few | - | CASSLSAGIQETQYF | TGTGCCAGCAGCTTAAGCGCAGGGATTCAAGAGACCCAGTACTTC
TRBJ1-5 | TRBV20-1 | many | TRBD1 | CSARDRTGGNQPQHF | TGCAGTGCTAGAGATCGGACAGGCGGAAATCAGCCCCAGCATTTT
TRBJ2-7 | TRBV4-1 | many | TRBD1 | CASSHLPGQGMEQYF | TGCGCCAGCAGCCATTTACCGGGACAGGGGATGGAGCAGTACTTC
TRBJ1-6 | TRBV12-3/TRBV12-4 | - | TRBD1 | CASSVGTGQSNSPLHF | TGTGCCAGCAGCGTCGGGACAGGGCAGTCTAATTCACCCCTCCACTTT
TRBJ1-2 | TRBV7-9 | - | - | CASSLESFVRTPNYGYTF | TGTGCCAGCAGCTTAGAGTCGTTCGTGCGGACCCCTAACTATGGCTACACCTTC
TRBJ2-3 | TRBV12-3/TRBV12-4 | few | - | CASSRPGENTQYF | TGTGCCAGCAGCCGCCCGGGGGAGAATACGCAGTATTTT
TRBJ2-1 | TRBV2 | - | - | CASSDPSPTPPYIAEGTYNEQFF | TGTGCCAGCAGCGACCCTTCCCCTACGCCCCCCTATATAGCGGAGGGGACCTACAATGAGCAGTTCTTC
TRBJ2-1 | TRBV5-1 | - | TRBD1 | CASPEQGARSNEQFF | TGCGCCAGCCCAGAACAGGGGGCGAGATCCAATGAGCAGTTCTTC
TRBJ2-1 | TRBV7-6 | many | - | CASSLPGARANEQFF | TGTGCCAGCAGCCTTCCTGGTGCGCGGGCCAATGAGCAGTTCTTC
TRBJ2-1 | TRBV28 | many | TRBD2 | CASSPPRVLAGGGFEQFF | TGTGCCAGCAGCCCCCCCAGGGTTCTAGCGGGAGGGGGGTTTGAGCAGTTCTTC
TRBJ1-2 | TRBV12-3/TRBV12-4 | many | - | CASSLNGPGRRSTF | TGTGCCAGCAGTTTAAACGGACCAGGGCGGCGATCCACCTTC
TRBJ2-7 | TRBV5-1 | few | TRBD2 | CASSFAGGPDEQYF | TGCGCCAGCAGCTTCGCGGGAGGGCCGGACGAGCAGTACTTC
TRBJ2-5 | TRBV27 | many | TRBD1 | CASAGAGTEETQYF | TGTGCCAGCGCTGGAGCCGGGACAGAAGAGACCCAGTACTTC
TRBJ1-2 | TRBV6-4 | - | - | CASSDADLGYTF | TGTGCCAGCAGTGACGCGGATCTGGGCTACACCTTC
TRBJ2-1 | TRBV11-2 | many | - | CASSRGLSSYNEQFF | TGTGCCAGCAGCCGCGGGCTAAGCTCCTACAATGAGCAGTTCTTC
TRBJ2-7 | TRBV7-2 | many | - | CASSLEARAYEQYF | TGTGCCAGCAGCTTAGAAGCCAGGGCATACGAGCAGTACTTC
TRBJ2-1 | TRBV3-1 | many | - | CASSQGLNNEQFF | TGTGCCAGCAGCCAAGGTCTTAACAATGAGCAGTTCTTC
TRBJ1-4 | TRBV11-3 | - | - | CASSNSATNEELFF | TGTGCCAGCAGCAACAGTGCAACTAATGAAGAACTGTTTTTT
TRBJ2-5 | TRBV11-2 | many | TRBD1 | CASSPKRQGVVETQYF | TGTGCCAGCAGCCCGAAACGACAGGGGGTGGTGGAGACCCAGTACTTC
TRBJ2-7 | TRBV20-1 | many | TRBD2 | CSAKLAGAFYEQYF | TGCAGTGCTAAGCTAGCGGGAGCTTTCTACGAGCAGTACTTC
TRBJ2-1 | TRBV2 | - | - | CAGNGGGGNEQFF | TGTGCCGGCAACGGGGGAGGGGGCAATGAGCAGTTCTTC
TRBJ1-1 | TRBV6-1 | many | - | CASSESQPYTEAFF | TGTGCCAGCAGTGAGAGCCAGCCTTACACTGAAGCTTTCTTT
TRBJ2-3 | TRBV19 | many | TRBD2 | CASKDPFTSGTDTQYF | TGTGCCAGTAAAGACCCCTTCACTAGCGGCACAGATACGCAGTATTTT
TRBJ1-1 | TRBV20-1 | many | - | CSARDRPDTEAFF | TGCAGTGCTAGAGATCGCCCGGACACTGAAGCTTTCTTT
TRBJ2-5 | TRBV6-1 | - | - | CASNLMAADSGGTQYF | TGTGCCAGCAACCTAATGGCAGCGGACTCAGGCGGGACCCAGTACTTC
TRBJ2-7 | TRBV4-1 | - | TRBD2 | CASSQVASGSEQYF | TGCGCCAGCAGCCAAGTAGCTAGCGGGAGCGAGCAGTACTTC